This T cell receptor (beta chain) originates from a study of blood T cell repertoires in COVID-19. At the level of the study: Material from acute and convalescent COVID-19 was sourced from the United States, Italy and Spain.

TCRdb keeps only in-frame clones here, not all; method: immunoSEQ multiplex PCR. The sample holds 140,000 or so clones, about four fifths seen once. Sequencing was carried out using peripheral blood. This receptor was identified in a woman in her seventies with COVID-19, enrolled during active disease.

CDR3 sequence: CASSLGSGVKTGELFF. The CDR3 nucleotides read TGTGCCAGCAGCTTAGGGAGCGGGGTGAAGACCGGGGAGCTGTTTTTT. The V gene is TRBV7-2, the J gene TRBJ2-2; 7 bases fit TRBD2. After removal of 1 base from V and 5 bases from J, the junction contained 7 bases not matched to a gene. CDR1 and CDR2 from the germline V gene are SGHTA and FQGNSA. The length of the CDR3 is 16 residues.